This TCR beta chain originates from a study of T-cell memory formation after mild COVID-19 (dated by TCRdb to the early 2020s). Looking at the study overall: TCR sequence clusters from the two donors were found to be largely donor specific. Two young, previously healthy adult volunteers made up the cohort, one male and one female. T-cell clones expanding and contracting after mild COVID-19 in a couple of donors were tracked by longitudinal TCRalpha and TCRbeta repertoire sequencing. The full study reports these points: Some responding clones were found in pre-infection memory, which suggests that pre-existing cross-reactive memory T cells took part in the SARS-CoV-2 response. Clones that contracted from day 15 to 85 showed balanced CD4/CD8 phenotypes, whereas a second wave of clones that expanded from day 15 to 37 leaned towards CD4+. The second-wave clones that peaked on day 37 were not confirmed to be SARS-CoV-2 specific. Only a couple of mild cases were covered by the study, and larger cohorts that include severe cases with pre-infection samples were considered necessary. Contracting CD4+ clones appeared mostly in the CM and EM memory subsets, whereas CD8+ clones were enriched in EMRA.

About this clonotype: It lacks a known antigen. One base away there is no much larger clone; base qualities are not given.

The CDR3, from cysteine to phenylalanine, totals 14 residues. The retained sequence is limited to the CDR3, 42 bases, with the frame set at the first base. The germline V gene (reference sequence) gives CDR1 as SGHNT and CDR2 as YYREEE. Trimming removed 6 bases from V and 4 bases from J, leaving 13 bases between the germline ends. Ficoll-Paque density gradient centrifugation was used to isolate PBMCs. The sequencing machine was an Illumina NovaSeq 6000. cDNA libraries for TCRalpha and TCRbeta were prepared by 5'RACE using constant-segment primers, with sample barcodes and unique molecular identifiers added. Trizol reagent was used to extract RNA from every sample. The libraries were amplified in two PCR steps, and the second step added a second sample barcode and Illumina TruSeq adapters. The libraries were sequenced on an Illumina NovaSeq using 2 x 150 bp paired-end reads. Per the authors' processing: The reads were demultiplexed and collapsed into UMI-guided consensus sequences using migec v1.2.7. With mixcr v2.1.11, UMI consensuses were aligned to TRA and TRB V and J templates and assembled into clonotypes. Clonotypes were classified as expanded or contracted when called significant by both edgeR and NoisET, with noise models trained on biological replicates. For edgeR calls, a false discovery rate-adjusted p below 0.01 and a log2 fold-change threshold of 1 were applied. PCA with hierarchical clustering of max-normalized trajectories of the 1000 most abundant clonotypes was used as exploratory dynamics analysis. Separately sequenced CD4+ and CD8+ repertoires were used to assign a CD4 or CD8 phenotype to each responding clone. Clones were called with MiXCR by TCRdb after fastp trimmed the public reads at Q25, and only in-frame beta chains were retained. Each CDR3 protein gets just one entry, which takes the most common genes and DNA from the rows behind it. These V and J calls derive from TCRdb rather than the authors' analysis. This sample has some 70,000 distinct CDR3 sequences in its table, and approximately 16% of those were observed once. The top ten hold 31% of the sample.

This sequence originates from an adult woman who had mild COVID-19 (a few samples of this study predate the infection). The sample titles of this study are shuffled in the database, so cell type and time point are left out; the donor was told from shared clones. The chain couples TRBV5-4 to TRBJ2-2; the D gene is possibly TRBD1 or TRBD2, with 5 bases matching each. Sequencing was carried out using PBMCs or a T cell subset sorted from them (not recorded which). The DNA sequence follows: TGTGCCAGCATCCCCCGGGGCGGCACCGGGGAGCTGTTTTTT. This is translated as CASIPRGGTGELFF. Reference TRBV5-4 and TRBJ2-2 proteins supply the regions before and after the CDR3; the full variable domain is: ETGVTQSPTHLIKTRGQQVTLRCSSQSGHNTVSWYQQALGQGPQFIFQYYREEENGRGNFPPRFSGLQFPNYSSELNVNALELDDSALYLCASIPRGGTGELFFGEGSRLTVL.